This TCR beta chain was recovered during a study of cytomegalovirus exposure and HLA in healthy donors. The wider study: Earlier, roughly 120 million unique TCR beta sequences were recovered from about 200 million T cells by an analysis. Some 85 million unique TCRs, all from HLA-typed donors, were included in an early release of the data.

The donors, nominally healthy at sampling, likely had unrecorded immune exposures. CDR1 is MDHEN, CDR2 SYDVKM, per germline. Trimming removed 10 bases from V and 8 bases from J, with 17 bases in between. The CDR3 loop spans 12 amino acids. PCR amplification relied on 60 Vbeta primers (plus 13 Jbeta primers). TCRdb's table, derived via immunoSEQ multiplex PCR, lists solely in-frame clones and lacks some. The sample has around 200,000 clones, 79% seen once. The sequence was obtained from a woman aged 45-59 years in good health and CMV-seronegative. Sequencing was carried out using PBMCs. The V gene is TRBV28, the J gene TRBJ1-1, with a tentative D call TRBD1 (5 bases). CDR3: CATLGGVREAFF. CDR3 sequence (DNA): TGTGCCACCCTGGGGGGTGTTCGGGAAGCTTTCTTT.